Given below is one T cell receptor (beta chain) in context. The data are from a study of PD-1 blockade in classical Hodgkin lymphoma. Method: immunoSEQ multiplex PCR; TCRdb's copy keeps in-frame clones and lacks some. The data hold around 13,000 clones, with around 90% observed a single time. Every patient was affected by relapse after autologous stem cell transplantation, while exposure to brentuximab vedotin was not uniform. Trimming removed 4 bases from V and 6 bases from J; junction bases left unmatched: 8. The germline V gene has CDR1 SGDLS and CDR2 YYNGEE. This CDR3 has 14 amino acids. This clonotype was obtained from a human donor with classical Hodgkin lymphoma. The J gene is TRBJ2-7, the V gene TRBV9, with 9 bases lining up with TRBD1. The sample consisted of peripheral blood mononuclear cells (PBMCs), taken at baseline. In DNA form, the CDR3 reads TGTGCCAGCAGCTTAACAGGGGGCTCAAGCGAGCAGTACTTC. Translating it yields CASSLTGGSSEQYF.